This entry features one T cell receptor beta chain sequence. Its target is not known. The sample comes from a study of shared clonotypes between healthy human individuals. Sorted-subset replicate PCRs used about 200 ng of genomic DNA. This amount corresponded to some 32,000 T cell genomes. The data were produced by immunoSEQ multiplex PCR, yet TCRdb's version contains in-frame clones alone and is incomplete. The table records roughly 2.6 million clones, around nine tenths of them present only once. The study, taken as a whole, reports: Of the naive CD4 clonotypes, approximately 5% were shared across several donors. Relative to clonotypes present in all four donors, those not shared had lower generation probabilities.

Germline V gene data show CDR1 as SGHRS and CDR2 as YFSETQ. CDR3 length equals 15 residues. V lost 2 bases to trimming and J lost 10 bases; unmatched junction nucleotides: 14. This TCR was recovered from a man aged 18 to 29 in good health. The specimen sequenced was naive CD4+ T cells sorted from blood. As to subset: CD45RA+ positively selected. The V gene is TRBV5-1, the J gene TRBJ1-2, with TRBD1 matching 7 bases. The CDR3 nucleotides read TGCGCCAGCAGCTTCGGGGACAGCTTTCTCCTAGACTACACCTTC. This gives the protein CASSFGDSFLLDYTF.